Shown below are 21 T cell receptor beta chains from a single sample sequenced in a study of OX40 agonist ivuxolimab in advanced cancers. The data were produced by immunoSEQ multiplex PCR, yet TCRdb's version contains in-frame clones alone and is incomplete. Of some 69,000 clones in the sample, 88% were seen once. Sequenced here: CD4+ or CD8+ T cells sorted from blood, sampled in a trial of the OX40 agonist ivuxolimab. These receptors all come from an adult with an advanced solid tumor such as melanoma, head and neck, liver or kidney cancer.

A single count supports this clone. The chain joins TRBV7-9 to TRBJ2-7, with D perhaps matching TRBD1 (6 bases). Trimming took off 5 bases at V and 6 bases at J, with 20 bases between the two ends. The CDR3 is 15 amino acids. Germline loops: CDR1 SEHNR, CDR2 FQNEAQ (reference sequence). CDR3 region: CASSPGAATTREQYF. Here the CDR3 DNA reads TGTGCCAGCAGCCCAGGGGCTGCTACAACGCGCGAGCAGTACTTC. The full variable domain, completed using reference TRBV7-9 and TRBJ2-7, is DTGVSQNPRHKITKRGQNVTFRCDPISEHNRLYWYRQTLGQGPEFLTYFQNEAQLEKSRLLSDRFSAERPKGSFSTLEIQRTEQGDSAMYLCASSPGAATTREQYFGPGTRLTVT.

The chain uses TRBV5-8 and TRBJ2-5, with 11 bases that match TRBD2. This CDR3 is built from 17 residues. Germline CDR1 is SGHTS and CDR2 is YDEGEE. Trimming cost V 2 bases and J 2 bases; bases outside gene matches: 8. DNA for the CDR3: TGTGCCAGCAGCTTTGGATCTAGCGGGGGGTCACAAGAGACCCAGTACTTC. As protein: CASSFGSSGGSQETQYF.

V and J are TRBV7-9 and TRBJ2-1, with 9 bases identical to TRBD2. Trimming cost V 4 bases and J 7 bases; bases outside gene matches: 8. CDR3 size: 15 residues. Germline V gene data show CDR1 as SEHNR and CDR2 as FQNEAQ (reference sequence). CDR3 coding DNA: TGTGCCAGCAGCTATAGGCGGGAGGGCCATAATGAGCAGTTCTTC. Translated: CASSYRREGHNEQFF. The variable domain in full, with the rest retrieved from reference TRBV7-9 and TRBJ2-1, is DTGVSQNPRHKITKRGQNVTFRCDPISEHNRLYWYRQTLGQGPEFLTYFQNEAQLEKSRLLSDRFSAERPKGSFSTLEIQRTEQGDSAMYLCASSYRREGHNEQFFGPGTRLTVL.

The V call is TRBV19, the J call TRBJ2-1, with D possibly matching TRBD1 (6 bases). Germline V lookup: CDR1 LNHDA, CDR2 SQIVND (reference sequence). The CDR3 contains 12 residues. V lost 7 bases, J lost 4 bases, and 8 bases lay in between. The CDR3 nucleotides read TGTGCCAGTAAAGGACAGTACAATGAGCAGTTCTTC. This encodes CASKGQYNEQFF.

This chain joins TRBV11-2 and TRBJ2-3; D may match TRBD1 or TRBD2 (6 bases each). V shed 1 base and J shed 1 base, with 15 bases lying between them. The germline gives CDR1 SGHAT, CDR2 FQNNGV. The CDR3 runs 17 residues. CDR3 sequence: CASSLGVRGRGTDTQYF. CDR3 in DNA: TGTGCCAGCAGCTTAGGCGTCCGGGGGCGCGGCACAGATACGCAGTATTTT.

CDR3: CASSSWTGGYNEQFF. Written as DNA, the CDR3 is TGTGCCAGCAGTAGTTGGACAGGGGGATACAATGAGCAGTTCTTC. The V and J genes are TRBV28 and TRBJ2-1; TRBD1 agrees at 10 bases. CDR3 length: 15 amino acids. V trimming: 5 bases; J trimming: 4 bases; junction bases outside the gene matches: 5. Germline CDR1 and CDR2: MDHEN and SYDVKM.

The chain carries TRBV19 and TRBJ1-1, with TRBD1 identical over 10 bases. The V and J ends lost 11 bases and 7 bases, in that order; junction bases with no gene match: 13. The CDR3 runs to 14 residues. Germline V gives CDR1 LNHDA, CDR2 SQIVND (reference sequence). The CDR3: CASQRGQGVIEAFF. The CDR3 nucleotides read TGTGCCTCCCAACGTGGACAGGGGGTTATTGAAGCTTTCTTT.

In DNA, the CDR3 is TGTGCCAGCAGTTCAACTAGCGTCGGGGGGGAGACCCAGTACTTC. This sequence encodes CASSSTSVGGETQYF. V gene TRBV27 combines with J gene TRBJ2-5; TRBD2 matches at 7 bases. The V segment lost 4 bases and the J segment 5 bases; nucleotides outside the gene matches: 10. From germline, CDR1 is MNHEY and CDR2 SMNVEV (reference sequence). The CDR3 runs 15 residues.

The chain joins TRBV6-6 to TRBJ2-7, with a possible D match to TRBD2 (7 bases). This CDR3 comprises 15 residues. Germline V lookup: CDR1 MNHNY, CDR2 SVGAGI (reference sequence). Trimming took off 6 bases at V and 1 base at J, with 16 bases between the two ends. As DNA, the CDR3 is TGTGCCAGCAGGAAAAACGGGGGGCCATCCTACGAGCAGTACTTC. Protein product: CASRKNGGPSYEQYF.

Comments on this clone: This sample also contains other DNA sequences that code for the same CDR3. The chain is built from TRBV7-2 and TRBJ1-5; 11 bases agree with TRBD1. The ends lost 5 bases at V and 7 bases at J; junction bases unmatched: 4. The CDR3 totals 14 residues. Germline loops: CDR1 SGHTA, CDR2 FQGNSA. The CDR3: CASSPGTGGQPQHF. As DNA, the CDR3 is TGTGCCAGCAGCCCAGGGACAGGGGGACAGCCCCAGCATTTT.

The V and J genes are TRBV5-1 and TRBJ2-7, with a weak D call TRBD1 (5 bases). V lost 4 bases and J 3 bases, leaving 11 bases between the germline ends. The germline CDR1 and CDR2 sequences are SGHRS and YFSETQ. The CDR3 loop spans 13 amino acids. The CDR3 coding sequence is TGCGCCAGCAGCATTTTAGACAGCTACGAGCAGTACTTC. It translates to CASSILDSYEQYF.

This clone showed up just a few times. This specimen includes other DNA sequences encoding the same CDR3. The chain has TRBV28 and TRBJ1-2; the D is unclear. Trimming removed 4 bases from V and 4 bases from J, with 4 bases in between. The CDR3 is 11 residues long. Germline V lookup: CDR1 MDHEN, CDR2 SYDVKM. CDR3 nucleotides: TGTGCCAGCAGTTCCCCCTATGGCTACACCTTC. Protein product: CASSSPYGYTF.

The chain couples TRBV19 to TRBJ1-2; 7 nucleotides line up with TRBD1. From germline, CDR1 is LNHDA and CDR2 SQIVND (reference sequence). Unmatched junction bases numbered 18, after V lost 4 bases and J lost 7 bases. The CDR3 loop spans 17 amino acids. CDR3 DNA sequence: TGTGCCAGTAGTACCCATCATTCCTGGACAGGCCGTAGTGGCTACACCTTC. Translation gives CASSTHHSWTGRSGYTF.

This chain uses TRBV27 with TRBJ2-1; TRBD2 matches at 11 bases. The CDR3 consists of 17 residues. Germline V CDR1 and CDR2: MNHEY, SMNVEV (reference sequence). The junction had 7 bases not matched to a gene; V was cut back by 6 bases and J by 0 bases. The CDR3 region has the DNA TGTGCCAGCAGACCTACTAGCGGGAGACGCTCCTACAATGAGCAGTTCTTC. This codes for CASRPTSGRRSYNEQFF.

The rearrangement joins TRBV11-3 to TRBJ2-1, with 8 bases lining up with TRBD1. The CDR3 spans 16 residues. Unmatched junction bases numbered 3, after V lost 1 base and J lost 1 base. In germline, CDR1 is SGHNT, CDR2 YENEEA. The CDR3 DNA follows: TGTGCCAGCAGCTTAGTAGGGGACAGGTCCTACAATGAGCAGTTCTTC. This translates into CASSLVGDRSYNEQFF.

V and J are TRBV2 and TRBJ2-3; TRBD2 aligns across 11 bases. The V segment lost 6 bases and the J segment 8 bases; nucleotides outside the gene matches: 19. Germline CDR1 is SNHLY and CDR2 is FYNNEI. The CDR3 contains 18 residues. The CDR3, as DNA: TGTGCCAGCAGGGGACGTGGGGGCGCTAGCGGGAGGTTGGGTACGCAGTATTTT. Translating gives CASRGRGGASGRLGTQYF.

This sequence joins TRBV11-2 and TRBJ2-1; 10 nucleotides align to TRBD2. Germline values: CDR1 SGHAT, CDR2 FQNNGV. J lost 4 bases, V lost 5 bases, and 2 bases had no gene match. The CDR3 sequence is 14 residues long. For the CDR3, the DNA is TGTGCCAGCAGCCAGCGGGGGGGTTACAATGAGCAGTTCTTC. It yields the protein CASSQRGGYNEQFF.

The table lists this clone with a count of one. This chain connects TRBV6-5 to TRBJ2-7; D perhaps matches TRBD2 (5 bases). The CDR3 covers 12 residues. V was clipped by 0 bases and J by 6 bases, with 6 bases between them. The V gene's germline CDR1 is MNHEY and CDR2 SVGAGI. CDR3 region: CASSYSRVEQYF. The CDR3 nucleotides are TGTGCCAGCAGTTACTCGAGGGTCGAGCAGTACTTC.

The chain has TRBV5-1 and TRBJ1-3; 7 nucleotides agree with TRBD1. Losses at the gene ends were 4 bases for V and 3 bases for J; bases not matched to a gene: 4. Germline V lookup: CDR1 SGHRS, CDR2 YFSETQ. CDR3 size: 14 residues. CDR3 protein: CASSLDRVGNTIYF. Here the CDR3 DNA reads TGCGCCAGCAGCCTTGACAGGGTTGGAAACACCATATATTTT.

The chain uses TRBV7-9 and TRBJ2-5, with TRBD2 matching 9 bases. Unmatched junction bases numbered 8, after V lost 1 base and J lost 5 bases. The CDR3 covers 16 residues. Germline CDR1 and CDR2: SEHNR and FQNEAQ (reference sequence). The CDR3 sequence is CASSLGSGTSFETQYF. CDR3 DNA sequence: TGTGCCAGCAGCTTAGGCTCCGGGACTAGCTTTGAGACCCAGTACTTC.

The chain uses TRBV19 and TRBJ1-5; no firm D call. Germline CDR1 is LNHDA and CDR2 is SQIVND (reference sequence). The CDR3 totals 16 residues. Between the trimmed V and J ends, which lost 4 bases and 4 bases, there was a span of 17 bases. In DNA, the CDR3 is TGTGCCAGTAGTAGCCCAGCGCCGGTCGCTAATCAGCCCCAGCATTTT. It yields the protein CASSSPAPVANQPQHF.